Below, 13 T cell receptor beta chains from the same sample are listed, as sequenced in a study of T cells after yellow fever vaccination. TCRdb itself ran the 5' RACE reads through MiXCR, one entry per CDR3 protein. The sample consists of approximately 600,000 distinct CDR3 sequences, about 12% of them appearing once. The sample in question was PBMCs, obtained on the day of the yellow fever booster vaccination. The receptors originated from a young man who received the YFV17D yellow fever vaccine.

This chain connects TRBV24-1 to TRBJ2-7; 8 bases fit TRBD1. The trim removed 7 bases at V and 2 bases at J, leaving 3 bases unmatched. The V gene's germline CDR1 is KGHDR and CDR2 SFDVKD. The CDR3 loop spans 13 amino acids. The CDR3, as DNA: TGTGCCACCAGCTCGACAGGGGCCTACGAGCAGTACTTC. Its protein is CATSSTGAYEQYF.

This clonotype was detected a few times. This chain joins TRBV7-9 and TRBJ1-1; D unclear. Germline CDR1 is SEHNR and CDR2 is FQNEAQ (reference sequence). CDR3 size: 13 residues. Trimming removed 4 bases at V and 1 base at J, with 7 bases between. CDR3 residues: CASSSQSNTEAFF. As DNA, the CDR3 is TGTGCCAGCAGCTCACAGTCGAACACTGAAGCTTTCTTT.

The chain employs TRBV6-2 or TRBV6-3 and TRBJ2-2; 11 bases are a match to TRBD2. V gave up 9 bases and J gave up 6 bases; unmatched junction bases: 9. Looked up from germline, CDR1 is MNHEY and CDR2 is SVGEGT. This CDR3 is 15 amino acids long. CDR3 amino acids: CARTRLAGPPGELFF. In nucleotides, the CDR3 is TGTGCCAGAACAAGACTAGCGGGACCTCCCGGGGAGCTGTTTTTT.

The genes are TRBV9 and TRBJ2-7; D not resolved. This CDR3 region has 17 residues. V shed 3 bases and J shed 0 bases, with 19 bases lying between them. Germline CDR1 is SGDLS and CDR2 is YYNGEE. The CDR3 sequence: CASSALGVPPSSYEQYF. CDR3 in DNA: TGTGCCAGCAGCGCCCTGGGTGTCCCGCCTAGCTCCTACGAGCAGTACTTC.

This clonotype has more than one count but fewer than ten. The chain is built from TRBV20-1 and TRBJ2-1, with TRBD2 matching 9 bases. The CDR3 length is 15 residues. V lost 0 bases to trimming and J lost 2 bases; unmatched junction nucleotides: 2. CDR1 and CDR2 (germline): DFQATT, SNEGSKA (reference sequence). DNA for the CDR3: TGCAGTGCTAGAGAACTAGCGGGCGCCTACAATGAGCAGTTCTTC. It translates to CSARELAGAYNEQFF.

This clonotype was observed a few times. The V and J genes are TRBV5-5 and TRBJ2-3; the match to TRBD1 covers 9 bases. The V gene end was trimmed by 4 bases and the J gene end by 2 bases; junction bases not matched to a gene: 5. The CDR3 loop spans 15 amino acids. Germline V gene sequence: CDR1 SGHKS, CDR2 YYEKEE (reference sequence). The CDR3 DNA is TGTGCCAGCAGCGGCCGGGACAGGGACACAGATACGCAGTATTTT. It is translated as CASSGRDRDTDTQYF. The full variable domain, with the rest looked up from reference TRBV5-5 and TRBJ2-3, is DAGVTQSPTHLIKTRGQQVTLRCSPISGHKSVSWYQQVLGQGPQFIFQYYEKEERGRGNFPDRFSARQFPNYSSELNVNALLLGDSALYLCASSGRDRDTDTQYFGPGTRLTVL.

The rearrangement uses TRBV30 and TRBJ2-2; D may be TRBD1 or TRBD2 (5 bases each). V dropped 4 bases and J dropped 4 bases, with 13 bases sitting between them. CDR1 and CDR2 from the germline V gene are GTSNPN and SVGIG (reference sequence). CDR3 length: 14 residues. CDR3 loop: CAWTGGSGTGELFF. CDR3 in DNA: TGTGCCTGGACTGGGGGATCGGGCACCGGGGAGCTGTTTTTT.

This clonotype was observed a few times. The chain carries TRBV18 and TRBJ2-5; D may be TRBD1 (6 bases). Germline loops: CDR1 KGHSH, CDR2 LQKENI. The CDR3 has 13 amino acids. Trimming shortened V by 2 bases and J by 3 bases, and 7 bases separated the two germline ends. The CDR3 DNA is TGTGCCAGCTCACCAAGGGACAAAGAGACCCAGTACTTC. It specifies CASSPRDKETQYF.

The chain employs TRBV7-9 and TRBJ2-7; the D is unclear. This CDR3 comprises 12 residues. Germline CDR1 reads SEHNR; CDR2 reads FQNEAQ (reference sequence). V dropped 5 bases and J dropped 3 bases, with 8 bases sitting between them. In nucleotides, the CDR3 is TGTGCCAGCAGCGCGGACGGCTACGAGCAGTACTTC. It specifies CASSADGYEQYF.

This chain links TRBV18 with TRBJ2-4; TRBD1 or TRBD2 may be the D gene (6 bases each). Germline loops: CDR1 KGHSH, CDR2 LQKENI. Trimming left V 1 base short and J 6 bases short, with 10 bases between. The CDR3 extends over 14 amino acids. As DNA, the CDR3 is TGTGCCAGCTCACCACGGGGGGCCTTAAACATTCAGTACTTC. Amino acid sequence: CASSPRGALNIQYF.

Only a few counts were recorded for this clonotype. The chain uses TRBV28 and TRBJ1-5; D uncertain. Looked up from germline, CDR1 is MDHEN and CDR2 is SYDVKM. The ends were cut back, 4 bases at V and 9 bases at J, with 13 bases in the middle. The length of the CDR3 is 13 residues. The CDR3 sequence: CASSSSDPRPQHF. CDR3 in DNA: TGTGCCAGCAGTTCCTCGGACCCTCGGCCCCAGCATTTT.

The chain employs TRBV7-9 and TRBJ2-1, with D perhaps matching TRBD1 (6 bases). This CDR3 is 15 amino acids long. Germline V CDR1 and CDR2: SEHNR, FQNEAQ (reference sequence). Trimming took off 0 bases at V and 5 bases at J, with 11 bases between the two ends. The CDR3 loop reads CASSLAQGPDNEQFF. The CDR3 DNA follows: TGTGCCAGCAGCTTAGCTCAGGGGCCTGACAATGAGCAGTTCTTC.

This clonotype was observed a few times. J is TRBJ1-4 and V is TRBV7-9; D call uncertain. The V gene's germline CDR1 is SEHNR and CDR2 FQNEAQ (reference sequence). This CDR3 region has 14 residues. The ends were cut back, 0 bases at V and 8 bases at J, with 10 bases in the middle. The CDR3 spells CASSLAGGEEKLFF. In DNA, the CDR3 is TGTGCCAGCAGCTTAGCGGGCGGGGAAGAAAAACTGTTTTTT.